This T cell receptor (beta chain) was documented in a study of breast tumors, draining lymph nodes, adjacent tissues. Axillary draining lymph nodes of breast cancer patients supplied the node samples. In TCRdb, the multiplex PCR reads were re-called with MiXCR into one record per CDR3 protein. This table holds 150,000 to 200,000 distinct CDR3 sequences, around a third found once. This clonotype was seen many times. Germline assignment: CDR1 SGHRS and CDR2 YFSETQ. CDR3 length equals 16 residues. The V gene end was trimmed by 3 bases and the J gene end by 2 bases; junction bases not matched to a gene: 7.

This chain links TRBV5-1 with TRBJ2-1; 8 bases map to TRBD1. This TCR was sampled from a female donor with breast cancer. Some clones in this sample may be carry-over from other donors' samples. The sample taken for sequencing was axillary lymph node tissue. For the CDR3, the DNA is TGCGCCAGCAGCTACGACAGGGGAGGCACCTACAATGAGCAGTTCTTC. Translating it yields CASSYDRGGTYNEQFF.